These 24 T cell receptor beta chains share one sample of origin, sequenced in a study of CD8 T cells in ankylosing spondylitis. The study, taken as a whole, reports: A motif of roughly 8 highly homologous TCR beta variants was seen as apparently characteristic of ankylosing spondylitis blood.

TCRdb recomputed calls from the 5' RACE reads with MiXCR, one row per CDR3 protein. Of over 700,000 distinct CDR3 sequences listed, 15% to 20% are singletons. Their antigens remain unidentified. Sequenced sample: blood, either unsorted or a sorted T cell fraction (not recorded which). The receptors here all came from a male donor with ankylosing spondylitis.

This clonotype was recorded a few times. This chain uses TRBV5-1 with TRBJ2-7; 7 bases line up with TRBD2. Germline CDR1 is SGHRS and CDR2 is YFSETQ. This CDR3 comprises 13 residues. Trimming took 4 bases from V and 4 from J; bases not matched to a gene: 5. The CDR3 sequence: CASSRGVEYEQYF. DNA for the CDR3: TGCGCCAGCAGCCGGGGGGTGGAATACGAGCAGTACTTC. The full variable domain, completed using reference TRBV5-1 and TRBJ2-7, is KAGVTQTPRYLIKTRGQQVTLSCSPISGHRSVSWYQQTPGQGLQFLFEYFSETQRNKGNFPGRFSGRQFSNSRSEMNVSTLELGDSALYLCASSRGVEYEQYFGPGTRLTVT.

The chain is built from TRBV12-5 and TRBJ2-7; maybe TRBD2 (6 bases). This CDR3 is built from 18 residues. Trimming stripped 6 bases from V and 1 base from J, with 25 bases between. Germline assignment: CDR1 LGHNT and CDR2 FRNRAP. The CDR3 protein is CASGLGGWRPVTSYEQYF. CDR3 nucleotides: TGTGCTAGTGGCCTTGGGGGGTGGAGGCCAGTAACATCCTACGAGCAGTACTTC.

V is TRBV20-1 and J is TRBJ2-7; tentative D call: TRBD2 (6 bases). From germline, CDR1 is DFQATT and CDR2 SNEGSKA (reference sequence). The CDR3 runs 17 residues. V lost 1 base and J lost 4, with 23 bases in between. CDR3 in DNA: TGCAGTGCTAGAGCGTCGCTGATGCGGGGTGGGTCTTACGAGCAGTACTTC. Its translation: CSARASLMRGGSYEQYF.

CDR3 in DNA: TGCAGTGCTAGATCGGGGGGCTTGGGTGAAAAACTGTTTTTT. It yields the protein CSARSGGLGEKLFF. The V gene is TRBV20-1, the J gene TRBJ1-4, with D tentatively TRBD1 (6 bases). The germline CDR1 and CDR2 sequences are DFQATT and SNEGSKA (reference sequence). Trimming pared 2 bases from V and 7 bases from J, leaving 14 bases between. The CDR3 contains 14 residues.

The rearrangement links TRBV29-1 to TRBJ2-5, with D perhaps TRBD1 or TRBD2 (5 bases each). Trimming cost V 1 base and J 5 bases, with 11 bases left between them. This CDR3 has 13 amino acids. Germline CDR1 is SQVTM and CDR2 is ANQGSEA. DNA of the CDR3: TGCAGCGTTGAAGGGGGGAATAGGGAGACCCAGTACTTC. It encodes CSVEGGNRETQYF.

This clonotype has more than one count but fewer than ten. This CDR3 reads CASSLRDSGNTIYF. CDR3 nucleotides: TGCGCCAGCAGCCTACGGGACTCTGGAAACACCATATATTTT. The chain joins TRBV5-1 to TRBJ1-3; D gene uncertain. Per the germline V gene, CDR1 is SGHRS and CDR2 is YFSETQ. The ends were cut back, 4 bases at V and 0 bases at J, with 8 bases in the middle. The CDR3 totals 14 residues. Using reference TRBV5-1 and TRBJ1-3 for the parts outside the CDR3, the full variable domain is KAGVTQTPRYLIKTRGQQVTLSCSPISGHRSVSWYQQTPGQGLQFLFEYFSETQRNKGNFPGRFSGRQFSNSRSEMNVSTLELGDSALYLCASSLRDSGNTIYFGEGSWLTVV.

This clonotype was counted between two and nine times. V gene TRBV28 combines with J gene TRBJ1-5, with TRBD1 matching over 7 bases. Per germline, CDR1 MDHEN and CDR2 SYDVKM. There are 13 residues in the CDR3. J lost 7 bases, V lost 6 bases, and 6 bases had no gene match. The CDR3, as DNA: TGTGCCAGCAGCACAGGGGTGAAACAGCCCCAGCATTTT. It translates to CASSTGVKQPQHF.

This clonotype occurred a few times. The genes are TRBV6-1 and TRBJ1-2; D gene unclear. V shed 5 bases and J shed 1 base, with 8 bases lying between them. Per germline, CDR1 MNHNS and CDR2 SASEGT. The CDR3 is made up of 13 amino acids. DNA of the CDR3: TGTGCCAGCAGTCCTAAGGTTAACTATGGCTACACCTTC. It translates to CASSPKVNYGYTF.

J is TRBJ2-7 and V is TRBV29-1, with D hard to call. V lost 4 bases and J lost 8, with 12 bases in between. The CDR3 covers 11 residues. CDR1 is SQVTM and CDR2 is ANQGSEA in the germline V gene. The CDR3 nucleotides read TGCAGCGTTGGGACCCCCACCCAGCAGTACTTC. Translating it yields CSVGTPTQQYF.

This clonotype was counted only a few times. The chain couples TRBV27 to TRBJ1-1, with D unclear. This CDR3 is 13 amino acids long. V was pared by 2 bases and J by 12 bases, with 16 bases between. Germline CDR1 and CDR2: MNHEY and SMNVEV (reference sequence). The CDR3 DNA is TGTGCCAGCAGTTTAACGGGATCGGCCGCCTCTTTCTTT. It encodes CASSLTGSAASFF.

V usage is TRBV27 and J usage is TRBJ2-1; maybe TRBD2 (5 bases). Trimming stripped 5 bases from V and 15 bases from J, with 20 bases between. Germline V lookup: CDR1 MNHEY, CDR2 SMNVEV (reference sequence). This CDR3 has 13 amino acids. This chain's CDR3 is CASSLPGSGVGFF. CDR3 coding DNA: TGTGCCAGCAGTCTACCAGGCTCCGGGGTAGGGTTCTTC.

This clonotype was counted between two and nine times. The chain uses TRBV27 and TRBJ2-3, with 11 nucleotides matching TRBD2. The germline gives CDR1 MNHEY, CDR2 SMNVEV (reference sequence). This CDR3 spans 17 amino acids. After removal of 5 bases from V and 3 bases from J, the junction contained 10 bases not matched to a gene. The CDR3 protein is CASSLGLAGSGTDTQYF. DNA for the CDR3: TGTGCCAGCAGTCTCGGACTAGCGGGTAGTGGTACAGATACGCAGTATTTT.

This clonotype was found many times. CDR3 in DNA: TGCGCCAGCAGCCCGTCAGACGTGAATGGGGGCTACACCTTC. This encodes CASSPSDVNGGYTF. The V and J genes are TRBV5-1 and TRBJ1-2; D is uncertain. From germline, CDR1 is SGHRS and CDR2 YFSETQ. This CDR3 contains 14 residues. V was clipped by 4 bases and J by 8 bases, with 18 bases between them.

Only a few counts were recorded for this clonotype. The chain carries TRBV6-5 and TRBJ1-2; the match to TRBD1 covers 7 bases. The ends lost 2 bases at V and 6 bases at J; junction bases unmatched: 6. The germline V gene encodes CDR1 MNHEY and CDR2 SVGAGI. CDR3 size: 14 residues. The CDR3 reads CASSYRGLGDGYTF. The CDR3 DNA follows: TGTGCCAGCAGTTACAGGGGGCTCGGGGATGGCTACACCTTC.

The V gene is TRBV27, the J gene TRBJ2-5, with 8 bases matching TRBD1. CDR1 and CDR2 (germline): MNHEY, SMNVEV (reference sequence). Trimming took 4 bases from V and 1 from J; bases not matched to a gene: 5. The CDR3 runs 15 residues. The CDR3 DNA reads as TGTGCCAGCAGTTCCCTAGGACAGGGCCAAGAGACCCAGTACTTC. This sequence encodes CASSSLGQGQETQYF.

This clonotype showed up just a few times. The rearrangement uses TRBV20-1 and TRBJ1-4; D is ambiguous. CDR3 length: 15 residues. CDR1 and CDR2 from the germline V gene are DFQATT and SNEGSKA (reference sequence). Trimming stripped 5 bases from V and 2 bases from J, with 15 bases between. CDR3 sequence reads: CSASFGEGTNEKLFF. The CDR3 DNA reads TGCAGTGCTTCCTTCGGGGAAGGGACTAATGAAAAACTGTTTTTT.

This clonotype came up a few times. The rearrangement uses TRBV4-1 and TRBJ2-7; D is perhaps TRBD1 (5 bases). Trimming took off 7 bases at V and 0 bases at J, with 13 bases between the two ends. Germline CDR1 and CDR2: MGHRA and YSYEKL. This CDR3 has 14 residues. CDR3 DNA: TGCGCCAGCAAGCAGGGAATCGGCTCCTACGAGCAGTACTTC. This encodes CASKQGIGSYEQYF.

This clonotype was counted only a few times. The chain carries TRBV5-1 and TRBJ2-3; 8 bases align to TRBD2. Germline V gene lookup returns CDR1 SGHRS and CDR2 YFSETQ. V shed 0 bases, J shed 5 bases, and the junction held 8 bases outside the gene matches. This CDR3 comprises 16 residues. The CDR3 loop reads CASSLGTGGPIDTQYF. The CDR3 coding sequence is TGCGCCAGCAGCTTGGGAACGGGGGGGCCGATAGATACGCAGTATTTT.

This sequence joins TRBV10-3 and TRBJ2-3, with TRBD2 matching over 14 bases. The CDR3 is 18 amino acids. Germline CDR1 ENHRY, CDR2 SYGVKD. Trimming removed 0 bases from V and 6 bases from J; junction bases left unmatched: 8. The CDR3: CAISESAGLAGEVDTQYF. DNA of the CDR3: TGTGCCATCAGTGAGTCGGCGGGACTAGCGGGAGAAGTGGATACGCAGTATTTT.

The chain links TRBV5-1 to TRBJ1-1; 10 nucleotides align to TRBD1. The germline V gene encodes CDR1 SGHRS and CDR2 YFSETQ. This CDR3 has 13 residues. Germline trimming cut 7 bases from V and 11 bases from J; bases unmatched to any gene: 11. CDR3 residues: CASGGQGGAEAFF. The CDR3 DNA reads TGCGCCAGCGGAGGACAGGGGGGCGCAGAGGCTTTCTTT. Drawing the rest from reference TRBV5-1 and TRBJ1-1, the complete variable domain is KAGVTQTPRYLIKTRGQQVTLSCSPISGHRSVSWYQQTPGQGLQFLFEYFSETQRNKGNFPGRFSGRQFSNSRSEMNVSTLELGDSALYLCASGGQGGAEAFFGQGTRLTVV.

The chain is built from TRBV14 and TRBJ2-2, with D perhaps matching TRBD2 (6 bases). The germline gives CDR1 SGHDN, CDR2 FVKESK. The CDR3 covers 17 residues. Trimming removed 1 base at V and 5 bases at J, with 17 bases between. The CDR3 nucleotides are TGTGCCAGCAGCCAAGCGCAGATAGCGGAGCTAACCGGGGAGCTGTTTTTT. It encodes CASSQAQIAELTGELFF.

The gene calls are TRBV20-1 and TRBJ1-2; D not certain. V was trimmed by 0 bases and J by 7 bases, leaving 12 bases between them. The V gene's germline CDR1 is DFQATT and CDR2 SNEGSKA (reference sequence). This CDR3 region has 13 residues. This CDR3 is CSARDLEGTGYTF. CDR3 in DNA: TGCAGTGCTAGAGATCTGGAGGGAACTGGCTACACCTTC.

This clonotype was seen many times. CDR3 in DNA: TGTGCCAGCAGTACACAGGTATATGAGCAGTTCTTC. Translated: CASSTQVYEQFF. The chain couples TRBV28 to TRBJ2-1; weak D call: TRBD1 (5 bases). The V end lost 5 bases, the J end lost 8 bases, and 10 bases lay between the germline ends. In germline, CDR1 is MDHEN, CDR2 SYDVKM. This CDR3 contains 12 residues.

This chain connects TRBV28 to TRBJ2-3, with 10 bases lining up with TRBD2. This CDR3 comprises 14 residues. Losses at the gene ends were 10 bases for V and 2 bases for J; bases not matched to a gene: 6. In germline, CDR1 is MDHEN, CDR2 SYDVKM. This CDR3 reads CATSTSGNTDTQYF. The CDR3, as DNA: TGTGCCACCAGCACTAGCGGGAACACAGATACGCAGTATTTT.